The following is a T cell receptor beta chain sequence with its context. As yet, its antigen is unknown. The data originate from a study of T cell responses to AZD1222 COVID-19 vaccine. Notes on the study in general: Among the donors, most were white British and more were female, and clonal diversity was possibly underestimated. The breadth and depth of Spike-specific TCRs increased once two AZD1222 doses had been given.

Produced via immunoSEQ multiplex PCR; TCRdb's table is partial and in-frame only. This table has 110,000 or so clones, 86% appearing once. V was cut by 0 bases and J by 3 bases, with 9 bases left in between. This CDR3 region has 14 residues. The TCR was taken from an adult who received the AZD1222 COVID-19 vaccine. Source: peripheral blood, taken 28 days after the second AZD1222 dose. The chain uses TRBV23-1 and TRBJ2-7; a weak D match, TRBD1 (6 bases). TRBV23-1 is recorded as an ORF, its role being uncertain. CDR3 sequence (DNA): TGCGCCAGCAGTCAATCAGCCAGGGGCTACGAGCAGTACTTC. Translated, it gives CASSQSARGYEQYF.